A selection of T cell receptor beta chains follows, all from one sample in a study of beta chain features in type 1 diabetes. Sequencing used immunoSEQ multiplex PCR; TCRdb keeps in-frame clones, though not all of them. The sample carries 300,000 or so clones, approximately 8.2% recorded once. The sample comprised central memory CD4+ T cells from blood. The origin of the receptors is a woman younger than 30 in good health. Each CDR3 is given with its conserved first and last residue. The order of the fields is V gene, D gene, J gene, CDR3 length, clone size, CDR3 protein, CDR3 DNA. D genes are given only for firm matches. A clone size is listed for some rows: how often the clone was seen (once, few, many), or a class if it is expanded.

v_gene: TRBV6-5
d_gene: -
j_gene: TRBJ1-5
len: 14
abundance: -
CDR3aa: CASSYAPGNQPQHF
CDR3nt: TGTGCCAGCAGTTACGCGCCAGGGAACCAGCCCCAGCATTTT

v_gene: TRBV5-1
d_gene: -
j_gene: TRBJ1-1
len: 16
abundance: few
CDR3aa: CASSLGRTNMNTEAFF
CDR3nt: TGCGCCAGCAGCCTGGGGAGGACCAACATGAACACTGAAGCTTTCTTT

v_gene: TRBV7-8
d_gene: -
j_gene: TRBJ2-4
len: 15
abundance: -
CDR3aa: CASSLDSGSKNIQYF
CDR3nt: TGTGCCAGCAGCTTGGATAGCGGTTCCAAAAACATTCAGTACTTC

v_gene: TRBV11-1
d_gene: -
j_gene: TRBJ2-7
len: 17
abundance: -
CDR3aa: CASSFPLHGRGTYEQYF
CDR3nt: TGTGCCAGCAGCTTTCCTCTCCACGGACGTGGTACCTACGAGCAGTACTTC

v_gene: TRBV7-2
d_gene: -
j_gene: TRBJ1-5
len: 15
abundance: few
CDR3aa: CASSFWGHDNQPQHF
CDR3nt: TGTGCCAGCAGCTTCTGGGGGCACGACAATCAGCCCCAGCATTTT

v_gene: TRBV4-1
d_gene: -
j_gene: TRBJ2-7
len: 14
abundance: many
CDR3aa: CASSPDRFPYEQYF
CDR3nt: TGCGCCAGCAGCCCCGACAGGTTTCCCTACGAGCAGTACTTC

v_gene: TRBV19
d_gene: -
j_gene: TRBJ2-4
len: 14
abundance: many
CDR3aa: CASSAPGEKNIQYF
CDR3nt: TGTGCCAGTAGTGCGCCAGGAGAGAAAAACATTCAGTACTTC

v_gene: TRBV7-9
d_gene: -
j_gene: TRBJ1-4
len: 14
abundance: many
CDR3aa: CASSRTSLNEKLFF
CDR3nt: TGTGCCAGCAGCCGGACAAGCCTGAATGAAAAACTGTTTTTT

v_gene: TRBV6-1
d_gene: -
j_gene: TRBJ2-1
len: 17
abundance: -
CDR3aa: CASSDVRSVRVTDEQFF
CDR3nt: TGTGCCAGCAGTGACGTCAGAAGTGTGCGGGTAACCGATGAGCAGTTCTTC

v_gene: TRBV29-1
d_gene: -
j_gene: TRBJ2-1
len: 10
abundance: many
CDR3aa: CSGELNEQFF
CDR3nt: TGCAGCGGAGAACTTAATGAGCAGTTCTTC

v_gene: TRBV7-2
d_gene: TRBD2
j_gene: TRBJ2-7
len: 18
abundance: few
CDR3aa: CASSALSRASGRSYEQYF
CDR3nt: TGTGCCAGCAGCGCCCTAAGCAGGGCTAGCGGGAGATCCTACGAGCAGTACTTC

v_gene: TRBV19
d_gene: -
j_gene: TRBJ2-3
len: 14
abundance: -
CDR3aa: CASSIQSATLTQYF
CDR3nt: TGTGCCAGTAGTATCCAATCCGCCACGTTGACGCAGTATTTT

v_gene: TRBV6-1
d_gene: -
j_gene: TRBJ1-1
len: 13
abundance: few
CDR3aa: CASRALLDTEAFF
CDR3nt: TGTGCCAGCAGGGCCCTTTTGGACACTGAAGCTTTCTTT

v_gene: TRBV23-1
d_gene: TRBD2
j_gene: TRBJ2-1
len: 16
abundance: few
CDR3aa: CASSPTTSGTFDEQFF
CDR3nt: TGCGCCAGCAGCCCGACTACTAGCGGGACCTTCGATGAGCAGTTCTTC

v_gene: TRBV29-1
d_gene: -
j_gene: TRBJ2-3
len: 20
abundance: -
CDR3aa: CSAPQSTLESRSARTVTQYF
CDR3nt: TGCAGCGCCCCACAGTCTACACTAGAGTCCCGCAGCGCCCGAACTGTTACGCAGTATTTT

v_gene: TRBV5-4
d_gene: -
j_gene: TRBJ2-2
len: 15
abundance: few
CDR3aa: CASSSGILRTGELFF
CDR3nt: TGTGCCAGCAGCTCAGGGATCCTCCGCACCGGGGAGCTGTTTTTT

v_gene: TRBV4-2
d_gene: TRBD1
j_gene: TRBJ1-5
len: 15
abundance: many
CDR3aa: CASSQEGQDNQPQHF
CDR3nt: TGTGCCAGCAGCCAAGAGGGACAGGATAATCAGCCCCAGCATTTT

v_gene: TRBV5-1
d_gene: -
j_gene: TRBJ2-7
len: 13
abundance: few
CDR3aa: CASMEGTTYEQYF
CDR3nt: TGCGCCAGCATGGAGGGCACAACCTACGAGCAGTACTTC

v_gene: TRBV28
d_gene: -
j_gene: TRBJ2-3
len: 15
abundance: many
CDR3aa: CASSGRGSGTDTQYF
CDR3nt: TGTGCCAGCAGTGGGCGGGGTAGCGGCACAGATACGCAGTATTTT

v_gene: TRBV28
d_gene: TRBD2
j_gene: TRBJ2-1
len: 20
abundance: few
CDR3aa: CASRPFSGSRRGSSYNEQFF
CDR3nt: TGTGCCAGCAGACCTTTTAGCGGGAGCCGGCGGGGGAGCTCCTACAATGAGCAGTTCTTC

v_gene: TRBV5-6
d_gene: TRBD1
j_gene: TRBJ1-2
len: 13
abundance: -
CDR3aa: CASSSQGNYGYTF
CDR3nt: TGTGCCAGCAGCTCACAGGGGAACTATGGCTACACCTTC

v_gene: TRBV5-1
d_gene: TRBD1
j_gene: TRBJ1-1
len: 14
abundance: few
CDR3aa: CASSLKGTALEAFF
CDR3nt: TGCGCCAGCAGCTTGAAAGGGACAGCCCTTGAAGCTTTCTTT

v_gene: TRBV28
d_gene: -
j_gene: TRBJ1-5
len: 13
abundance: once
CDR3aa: CASSWDSNQPQHF
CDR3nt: TGTGCCAGCAGTTGGGATAGCAATCAGCCCCAGCATTTT

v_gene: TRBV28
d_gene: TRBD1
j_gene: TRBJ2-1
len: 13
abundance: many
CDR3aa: CASTSGQDLSEFF
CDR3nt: TGTGCCAGCACCTCGGGACAGGACCTTTCGGAGTTCTTC

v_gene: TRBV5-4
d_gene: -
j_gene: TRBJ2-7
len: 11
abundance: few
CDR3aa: CASSFQGEQYF
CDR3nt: TGTGCCAGCAGCTTCCAAGGCGAGCAGTACTTC

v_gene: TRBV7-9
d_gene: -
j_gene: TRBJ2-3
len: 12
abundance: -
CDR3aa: CASSSDLETQYF
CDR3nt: TGTGCCAGCAGCTCGGACTTAGAAACGCAGTATTTT

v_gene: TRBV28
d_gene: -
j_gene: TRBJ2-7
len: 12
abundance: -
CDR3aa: CASSPPTTEQYF
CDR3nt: TGTGCCAGCAGTCCCCCCACTACCGAGCAGTACTTC

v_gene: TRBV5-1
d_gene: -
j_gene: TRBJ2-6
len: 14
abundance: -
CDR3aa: CASSKTSGANVLTF
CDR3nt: TGCGCCAGCTCCAAAACTTCTGGGGCCAACGTCCTGACTTTC

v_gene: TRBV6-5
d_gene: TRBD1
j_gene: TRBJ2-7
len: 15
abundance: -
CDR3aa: CASRTRGSGVYEQYF
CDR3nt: TGTGCCAGCAGGACCAGGGGGTCAGGGGTTTACGAGCAGTACTTC